The rows below give T cell receptor beta chains drawn from one sample of a study of blood T cell repertoires in COVID-19. Using immunoSEQ multiplex PCR, the repertoire was profiled, and TCRdb retains in-frame clones only, with some absent. The data contain fewer than 80,000 clones, about 88% of them seen just once; the ten biggest clones take up 6.3%. The sequenced sample was peripheral blood. The receptors originated from a man older than 75 with COVID-19, enrolled during active disease. The CDR3 runs from the conserved cysteine through the conserved F or W. D genes are given only for firm matches. The listing skips clone size in some rows; elsewhere it reads once, few, many or a size class.

CDR3 length,V gene,clone size,J gene,D gene,CDR3 DNA,CDR3 protein
18,TRBV14,few,TRBJ1-2,TRBD1,TGTGCCAGCAGCCAAGCTGGAGACAGGGGCTTACCGAACTATGGCTACACCTTC,CASSQAGDRGLPNYGYTF
14,TRBV11-1,.,TRBJ2-5,TRBD1,TGTGCCAGCAGCTTATCAGGGGGCGGTGAGACCCAGTACTTC,CASSLSGGGETQYF
11,TRBV20-1,.,TRBJ2-5,.,TGCAGTGAGGGGTACCAAGAGACCCAGTACTTC,CSEGYQETQYF
15,TRBV4-3,.,TRBJ1-2,TRBD1,TGCGCCAGCAGCCCCCAGTTACAGGGGGCGGGTGGCTACACCTTC,CASSPQLQGAGGYTF
16,TRBV18,once,TRBJ1-5,TRBD1,TGTGCCAGCTCACCTTTCACAGGGGTAAACAATCAGCCCCAGCATTTT,CASSPFTGVNNQPQHF
17,TRBV5-1,.,TRBJ2-3,TRBD2,TGCGCCAGCAGCTTGGAAAGCGGGGGAACTCTGGGAGATACGCAGTATTTT,CASSLESGGTLGDTQYF
14,TRBV6-5,.,TRBJ1-1,.,TGTGCCAGCAGGGCAGGGGTGAGGATCACTGAAGCTTTCTTT,CASRAGVRITEAFF
13,TRBV6-2/TRBV6-3,few,TRBJ1-1,.,TGTGCCAGCAGTTACGCGGGGAACACTGAAGCTTTCTTT,CASSYAGNTEAFF
15,TRBV7-6,.,TRBJ2-3,.,TGTGCCAGCAGCTTAACGGGACAAGGCACAGATACGCAGTATTTT,CASSLTGQGTDTQYF
14,TRBV10-3,few,TRBJ1-1,.,TGTGCCATCAGTGGGTTGGGACAAAACACTGAAGCTTTCTTT,CAISGLGQNTEAFF
14,TRBV5-1,.,TRBJ2-3,TRBD2,TGCGCCAGCAGCTCGAGCGGGGGGGCAGATACGCAGTATTTT,CASSSSGGADTQYF
17,TRBV13,.,TRBJ1-6,.,TGTGCCAGCAGCTTAGGCCGGCGGGGCACGGTAACCTCACCCCTCCACTTT,CASSLGRRGTVTSPLHF
14,TRBV19,.,TRBJ2-2,TRBD1,TGTGCCAGCGCCGGGACAGGAGGCACCGGGGAGCTGTTTTTT,CASAGTGGTGELFF
13,TRBV9,.,TRBJ2-1,.,TGTGCCAGCAGCGTAGGTATTTACAATGAGCAGTTCTTC,CASSVGIYNEQFF
16,TRBV2,.,TRBJ2-2,.,TGTGCCAGCAATGGGGGGGCAGGGGGCCCGCCCGGGGAGCTGTTTTTT,CASNGGAGGPPGELFF
15,TRBV20-1,.,TRBJ2-1,TRBD2,TGCAGTGCTAGTGGGGCAGCGGGGAATCTGGATGAGCAGTTCTTC,CSASGAAGNLDEQFF
15,TRBV5-1,.,TRBJ2-1,.,TGCGCCAGCAGCTTGCGTAGAATAAACTACAATGAGCAGTTCTTC,CASSLRRINYNEQFF
15,TRBV7-8,.,TRBJ1-6,.,TGTGCCAGCAGCTTAATGGGACACCATAATTCACCCCTCCACTTT,CASSLMGHHNSPLHF
16,TRBV6-5,few,TRBJ1-1,TRBD1,TGTGCCAGCAGTTACACACCCCCTCAGACAGGGGGAGGAGCTTTCTTT,CASSYTPPQTGGGAFF
11,TRBV3-1/TRBV3-2,once,TRBJ1-3,.,TGTGCCAGCTCCCAGGGGAACACCATATATTTT,CASSQGNTIYF
15,TRBV6-5,.,TRBJ1-2,TRBD1,TGTGCCAGCAGAGACCGGGACAGGGGGGGGTACGGCTACACCTTC,CASRDRDRGGYGYTF
16,TRBV7-6,.,TRBJ1-1,TRBD1,TGTGCCAGCAGCTCTTCGGACAGGGGAGAATGGTGGAGGGCTTTCTTT,CASSSSDRGEWWRAFF
15,TRBV19,.,TRBJ1-2,TRBD1,TGTGCCAGTAGTACACGGGACAGGGGAGACTATGGCTACACCTTC,CASSTRDRGDYGYTF
15,TRBV28,.,TRBJ1-6,TRBD1,TGTGCCAGCCGCTTTTACAGGGGGTCTAAGTCACCCCTCCACTTT,CASRFYRGSKSPLHF
12,TRBV10-3,.,TRBJ2-5,.,TGTGCCATCAGTGATTATGAGGAGACCCAGTACTTC,CAISDYEETQYF
17,TRBV7-2,once,TRBJ1-6,.,TGTGCCAGCAGCTTAGGTAAAGACAGATCCTATAATTCACCCCTCCACTTT,CASSLGKDRSYNSPLHF
15,TRBV5-1,.,TRBJ1-5,.,TGCGCCAGCAGCTTGGGCGAGGCTAGCAATCAGCCCCAGCATTTT,CASSLGEASNQPQHF
14,TRBV6-2/TRBV6-3,.,TRBJ2-5,.,TGTGCCAGCAGCAGCAGACAGGCCCAAGAGACCCAGTACTTC,CASSSRQAQETQYF
11,TRBV20-1,few,TRBJ2-1,.,TGCAGTGCTAGAGATCGGAATGAGCAGTTCTTC,CSARDRNEQFF
14,TRBV11-2,.,TRBJ1-2,.,TGTGCCAGCAGTCCGGGGCCGGAGGCGGGGGGCTACACCTTC,CASSPGPEAGGYTF
17,TRBV28,.,TRBJ2-2,.,TGTGCCAGCAGTCCCCTCCCCAAGATCGGGAACACCGGGGAGCTGTTTTTT,CASSPLPKIGNTGELFF
17,TRBV3-1/TRBV3-2,.,TRBJ1-3,TRBD1,TGTGCCAGCAGCCAGGGGACAGGGTATAATTCTGGAAACACCATATATTTT,CASSQGTGYNSGNTIYF
15,TRBV19,once,TRBJ1-2,.,TGTGCCAGTAGTATAACTGGGGGCGAGGGCTATGGCTACACCTTC,CASSITGGEGYGYTF
13,TRBV11-3,once,TRBJ2-7,.,TGTGCCAGCAGCACACTCGCTGCGGACGAGCAGTACTTC,CASSTLAADEQYF
13,TRBV7-2,.,TRBJ2-1,TRBD1,TGTGCCAGCAGCTCCCAGGACAGGTCTAAGGGATTCTTC,CASSSQDRSKGFF
15,TRBV10-3,.,TRBJ1-1,TRBD1,TGTGCCATCAGGGCGGGACAGGGGAGCGGCACTGAAGCTTTCTTT,CAIRAGQGSGTEAFF
14,TRBV6-5,once,TRBJ2-7,TRBD1,TGTGCCAGCAGCTCGGACAGGGGGCGCCGCGAGCAGTACTTC,CASSSDRGRREQYF
18,TRBV9,once,TRBJ2-3,TRBD2,TGTGCCAGCAGCCCAGGGACTAGCGGGGCACTTAGCACAGATACGCAGTATTTT,CASSPGTSGALSTDTQYF
12,TRBV29-1,.,TRBJ2-3,TRBD1,TGCAGCGTTTTAGGGACAGGGGATACGCAGTATTTT,CSVLGTGDTQYF
16,TRBV19,.,TRBJ1-3,TRBD1,TGTGCCAGTAGTACCCTAACAGGGGACCGTGGAAACACCATATATTTT,CASSTLTGDRGNTIYF
16,TRBV12-5,.,TRBJ2-1,.,TGTGCTAGTGGTTTACAAAACGGGGGATGGGCAAATGAGCAGTTCTTC,CASGLQNGGWANEQFF
15,TRBV10-2,.,TRBJ1-2,TRBD1,TGCGCCAGCAGTGCCGTGACAGGGGCTCTTAGGGGCTACACCTTC,CASSAVTGALRGYTF
15,TRBV19,.,TRBJ1-2,.,TGTGCCAGTATCCCTATAGCAGGGGATAACTATGGCTACACCTTC,CASIPIAGDNYGYTF
13,TRBV7-9,few,TRBJ1-2,.,TGTGCCAGCAGCTTTCCAGGGAACTATGGCTACACCTTC,CASSFPGNYGYTF
14,TRBV6-5,.,TRBJ2-2,.,TGTGCCAGCAGTTACCCCAGAAACACCGGGGAGCTGTTTTTT,CASSYPRNTGELFF
15,TRBV2,.,TRBJ1-6,.,TGTGCCACCGGAAGGGGCCCCGCCATTAATTCACCCCTCCACTTT,CATGRGPAINSPLHF